The sequence of this T cell receptor (beta chain) was determined in a study of T cell responses to AZD1222 COVID-19 vaccine. Overall study results and limits: The donor group comprised mostly white British people and more females; the analysis possibly underestimated clonal diversity.

Worth noting for this clone: Its specificity is not known.

Germline CDR1 SGDLS, CDR2 YYNGEE. V lost 0 bases and J lost 1, with 7 bases in between. The CDR3 totals 14 residues. The method was immunoSEQ multiplex PCR; TCRdb's version includes in-frame clones alone and lacks a portion of them. The sample holds approximately 210,000 clones, around 94% seen once. This chain links TRBV9 with TRBJ2-5, with a tentative D call TRBD1 (5 bases). This sequence originates from an adult who received the MenACWY meningococcal vaccine as a control. Sequences were derived from peripheral blood, sampled 28 days after the second dose of the MenACWY control vaccine. CDR3 DNA sequence: TGTGCCAGCAGCGTAGGACAGATCCAAGAGACCCAGTACTTC. Residues: CASSVGQIQETQYF. Full variable domain (remainder filled in from reference TRBV9 and TRBJ2-5): DSGVTQTPKHLITATGQRVTLRCSPRSGDLSVYWYQQSLDQGLQFLIQYYNGEERAKGNILERFSAQQFPDLHSELNLSSLELGDSALYFCASSVGQIQETQYFGPGTRLLVL.